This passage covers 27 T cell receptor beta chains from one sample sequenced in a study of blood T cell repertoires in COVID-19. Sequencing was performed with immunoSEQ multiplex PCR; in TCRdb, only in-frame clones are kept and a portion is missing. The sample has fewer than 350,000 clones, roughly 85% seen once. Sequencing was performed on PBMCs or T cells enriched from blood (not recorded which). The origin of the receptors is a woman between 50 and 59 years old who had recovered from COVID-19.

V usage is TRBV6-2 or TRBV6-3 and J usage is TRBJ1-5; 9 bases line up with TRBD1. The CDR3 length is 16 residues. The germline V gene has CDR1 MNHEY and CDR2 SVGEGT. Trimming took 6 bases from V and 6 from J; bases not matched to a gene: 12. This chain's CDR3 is CASSPRSPGQGQPQHF. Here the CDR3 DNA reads TGTGCCAGCAGCCCCCGGAGCCCGGGACAGGGTCAGCCCCAGCATTTT.

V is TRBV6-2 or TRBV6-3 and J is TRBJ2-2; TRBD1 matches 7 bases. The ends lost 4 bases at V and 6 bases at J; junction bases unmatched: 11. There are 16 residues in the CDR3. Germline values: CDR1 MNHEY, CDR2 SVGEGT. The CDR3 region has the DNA TGTGCCAGCAGTTTGAGACAGGGTGGTTTGGCCGGGGAGCTGTTTTTT. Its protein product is CASSLRQGGLAGELFF.

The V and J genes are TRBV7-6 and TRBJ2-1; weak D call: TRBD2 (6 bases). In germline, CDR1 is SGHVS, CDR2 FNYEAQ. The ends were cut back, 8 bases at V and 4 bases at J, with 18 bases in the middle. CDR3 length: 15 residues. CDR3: CASSETGAGYNEQFF. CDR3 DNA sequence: TGTGCCAGCTCCGAAACGGGAGCTGGGTACAATGAGCAGTTCTTC. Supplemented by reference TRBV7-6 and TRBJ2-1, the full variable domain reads GAGVSQSPRYKVTKRGQDVALRCDPISGHVSLYWYRQALGQGPEFLTYFNYEAQQDKSGLPNDRFSAERPEGSISTLTIQRTEQRDSAMYRCASSETGAGYNEQFFGPGTRLTVL.

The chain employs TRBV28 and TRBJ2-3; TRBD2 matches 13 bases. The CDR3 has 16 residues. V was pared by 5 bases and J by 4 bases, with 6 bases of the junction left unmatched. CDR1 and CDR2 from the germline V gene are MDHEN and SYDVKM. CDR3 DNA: TGTGCCAGCAGTAGACTAGCGGGGGGCGGCGCAGATACGCAGTATTTT. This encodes CASSRLAGGGADTQYF.

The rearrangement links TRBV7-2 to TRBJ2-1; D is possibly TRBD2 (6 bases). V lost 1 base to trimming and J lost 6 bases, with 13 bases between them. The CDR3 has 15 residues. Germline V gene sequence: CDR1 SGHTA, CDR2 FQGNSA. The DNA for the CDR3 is TGTGCCAGCAGCTTAGGGGGGGAGGTGGGCAATGAGCAGTTCTTC. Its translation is CASSLGGEVGNEQFF.

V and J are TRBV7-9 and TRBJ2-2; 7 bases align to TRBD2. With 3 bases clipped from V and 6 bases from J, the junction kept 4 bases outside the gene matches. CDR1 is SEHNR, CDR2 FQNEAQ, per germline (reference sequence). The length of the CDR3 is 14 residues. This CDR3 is CASSLGGIAGELFF. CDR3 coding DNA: TGTGCCAGCAGCTTGGGGGGGATCGCCGGGGAGCTGTTTTTT.

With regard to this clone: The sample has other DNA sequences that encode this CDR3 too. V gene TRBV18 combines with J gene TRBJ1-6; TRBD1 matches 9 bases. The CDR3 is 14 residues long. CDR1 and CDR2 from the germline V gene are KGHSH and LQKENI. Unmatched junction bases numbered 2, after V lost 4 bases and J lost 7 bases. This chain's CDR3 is CASSRDRENSPLHF. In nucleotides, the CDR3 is TGTGCCAGCTCACGGGACAGGGAAAATTCACCCCTCCACTTT. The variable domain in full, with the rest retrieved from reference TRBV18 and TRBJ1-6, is NAGVMQNPRHLVRRRGQEARLRCSPMKGHSHVYWYRQLPEEGLKFMVYLQKENIIDESGMPKERFSAEFPKEGPSILRIQQVVRGDSAAYFCASSRDRENSPLHFGNGTRLTVT.

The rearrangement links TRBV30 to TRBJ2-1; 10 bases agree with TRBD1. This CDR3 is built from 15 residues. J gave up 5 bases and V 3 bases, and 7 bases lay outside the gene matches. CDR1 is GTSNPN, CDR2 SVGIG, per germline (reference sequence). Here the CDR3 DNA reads TGTGCCTGGAGCCTAGACAGGGGGCCTAACAATGAGCAGTTCTTC. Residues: CAWSLDRGPNNEQFF.

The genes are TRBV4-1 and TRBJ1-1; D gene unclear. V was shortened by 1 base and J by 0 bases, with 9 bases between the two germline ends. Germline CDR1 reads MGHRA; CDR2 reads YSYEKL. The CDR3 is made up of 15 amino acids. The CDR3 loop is CASSQGATLNTEAFF. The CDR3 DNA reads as TGCGCCAGCAGCCAAGGGGCCACTTTGAACACTGAAGCTTTCTTT.

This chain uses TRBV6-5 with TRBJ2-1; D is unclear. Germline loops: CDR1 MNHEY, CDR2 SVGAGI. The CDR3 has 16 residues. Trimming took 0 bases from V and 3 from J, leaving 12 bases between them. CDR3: CASSYSSQANYNEQFF. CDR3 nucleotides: TGTGCCAGCAGTTACTCGAGTCAAGCGAACTACAATGAGCAGTTCTTC.

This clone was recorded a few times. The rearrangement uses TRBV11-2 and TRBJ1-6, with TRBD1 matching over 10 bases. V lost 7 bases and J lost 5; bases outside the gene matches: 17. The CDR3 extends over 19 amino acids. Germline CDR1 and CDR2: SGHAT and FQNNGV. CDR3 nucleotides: TGTGCCAGCACCAAGCGGGGGACAGGGGTGTATTGGAATAATTCACCCCTCCACTTT. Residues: CASTKRGTGVYWNNSPLHF.

CDR3 region: CASSSPPGQETQYF. In DNA, the CDR3 is TGTGCCAGCAGCTCCCCACCGGGACAAGAGACCCAGTACTTC. The genes are TRBV11-2 and TRBJ2-5, with D possibly TRBD2 on 5 matching bases. Germline assignment: CDR1 SGHAT and CDR2 FQNNGV. This CDR3 has 14 amino acids. The V gene lost 4 bases and the J gene lost 2 bases, with 11 bases spanning the gap.

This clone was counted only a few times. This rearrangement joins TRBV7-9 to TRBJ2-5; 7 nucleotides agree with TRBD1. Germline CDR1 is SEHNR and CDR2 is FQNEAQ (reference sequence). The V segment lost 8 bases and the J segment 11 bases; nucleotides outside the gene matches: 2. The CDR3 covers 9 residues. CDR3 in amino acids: CASGQAQYF. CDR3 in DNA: TGTGCCAGCGGACAGGCGCAGTACTTC.

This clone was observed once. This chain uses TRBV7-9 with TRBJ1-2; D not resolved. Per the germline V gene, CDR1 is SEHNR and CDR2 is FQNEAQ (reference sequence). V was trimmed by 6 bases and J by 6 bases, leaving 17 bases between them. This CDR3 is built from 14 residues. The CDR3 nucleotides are TGTGCCAGCAGTTCTACCGGAAGGGAGGATGGCTACACCTTC. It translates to CASSSTGREDGYTF.

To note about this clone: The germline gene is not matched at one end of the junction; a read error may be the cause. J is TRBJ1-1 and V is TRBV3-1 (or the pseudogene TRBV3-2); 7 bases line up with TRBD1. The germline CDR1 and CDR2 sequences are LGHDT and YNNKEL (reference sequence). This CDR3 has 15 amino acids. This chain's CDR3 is CASTQGGWRETEAFF. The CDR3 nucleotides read TGTGCCAGCACCCAAGGGGGCTGGCGGGAGACTGAAGCTTTCTTT.

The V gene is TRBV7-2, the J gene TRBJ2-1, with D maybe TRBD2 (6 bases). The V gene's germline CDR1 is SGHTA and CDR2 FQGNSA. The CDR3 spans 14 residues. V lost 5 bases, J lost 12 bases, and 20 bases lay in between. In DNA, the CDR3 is TGTGCCAGCAGCCCGGGACTTACCCTCCTCGTGCAGTTCTTC. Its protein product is CASSPGLTLLVQFF.

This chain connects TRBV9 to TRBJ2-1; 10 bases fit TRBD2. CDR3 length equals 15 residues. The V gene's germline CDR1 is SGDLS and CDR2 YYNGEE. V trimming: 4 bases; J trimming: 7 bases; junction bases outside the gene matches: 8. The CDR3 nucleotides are TGTGCCAGCAGCCCCCTAGCGGGAGTTAGGAATGAGCAGTTCTTC. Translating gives CASSPLAGVRNEQFF.

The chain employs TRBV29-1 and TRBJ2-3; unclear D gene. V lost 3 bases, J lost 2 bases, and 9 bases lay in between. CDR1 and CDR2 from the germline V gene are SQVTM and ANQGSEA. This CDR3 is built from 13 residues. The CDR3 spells CSVDWRSTDTQYF. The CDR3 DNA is TGCAGCGTTGATTGGCGGTCCACAGATACGCAGTATTTT.

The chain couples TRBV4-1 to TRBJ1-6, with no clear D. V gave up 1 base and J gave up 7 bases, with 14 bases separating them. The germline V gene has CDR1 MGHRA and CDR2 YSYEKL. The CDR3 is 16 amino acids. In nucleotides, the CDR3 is TGCGCCAGCAGCCAAGCCAGTTGGAAGAGGAATTCACCCCTCCACTTT. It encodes CASSQASWKRNSPLHF.

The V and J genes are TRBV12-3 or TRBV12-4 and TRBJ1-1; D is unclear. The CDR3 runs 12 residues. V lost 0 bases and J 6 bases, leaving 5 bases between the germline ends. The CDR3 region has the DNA TGTGCCAGCAGTTTAGCGTGGCCTGAAGCTTTCTTT. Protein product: CASSLAWPEAFF.

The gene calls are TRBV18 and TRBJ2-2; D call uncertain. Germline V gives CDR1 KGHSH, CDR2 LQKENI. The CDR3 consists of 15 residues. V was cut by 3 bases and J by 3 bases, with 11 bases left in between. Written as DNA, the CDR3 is TGTGCCAGCTCACCTACTCCCGCTGACACCGGGGAGCTGTTTTTT. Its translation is CASSPTPADTGELFF.

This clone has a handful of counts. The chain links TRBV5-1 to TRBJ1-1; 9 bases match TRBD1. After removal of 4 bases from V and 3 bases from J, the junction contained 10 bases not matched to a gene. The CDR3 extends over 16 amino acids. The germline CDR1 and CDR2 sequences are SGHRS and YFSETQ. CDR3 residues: CASSASGTGRHTEAFF. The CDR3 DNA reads TGCGCCAGCAGCGCCTCCGGGACAGGGAGGCACACTGAAGCTTTCTTT. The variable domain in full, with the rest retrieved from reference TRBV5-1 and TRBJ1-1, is KAGVTQTPRYLIKTRGQQVTLSCSPISGHRSVSWYQQTPGQGLQFLFEYFSETQRNKGNFPGRFSGRQFSNSRSEMNVSTLELGDSALYLCASSASGTGRHTEAFFGQGTRLTVV.

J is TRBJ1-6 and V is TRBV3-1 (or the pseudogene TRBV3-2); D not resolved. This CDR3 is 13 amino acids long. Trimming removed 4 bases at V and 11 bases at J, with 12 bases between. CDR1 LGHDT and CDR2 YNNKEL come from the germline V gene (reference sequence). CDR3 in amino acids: CASSPLRLPPLHF. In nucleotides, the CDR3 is TGTGCCAGCAGCCCTTTGAGGTTGCCACCCCTCCACTTT.

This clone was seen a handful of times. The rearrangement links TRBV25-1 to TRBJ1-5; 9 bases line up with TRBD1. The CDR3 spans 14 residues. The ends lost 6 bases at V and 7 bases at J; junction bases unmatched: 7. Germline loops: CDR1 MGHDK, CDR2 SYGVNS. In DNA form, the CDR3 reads TGTGCCAGCAGCCCAACAGGGGGCGAGCAGCCCCAGCATTTT. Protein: CASSPTGGEQPQHF.

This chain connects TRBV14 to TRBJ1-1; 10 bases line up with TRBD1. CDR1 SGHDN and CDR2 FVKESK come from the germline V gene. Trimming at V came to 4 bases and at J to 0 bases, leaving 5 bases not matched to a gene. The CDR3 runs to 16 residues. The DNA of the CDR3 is TGTGCCAGCAGCCCCCGACAGGGGGCAATGAACACTGAAGCTTTCTTT. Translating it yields CASSPRQGAMNTEAFF.

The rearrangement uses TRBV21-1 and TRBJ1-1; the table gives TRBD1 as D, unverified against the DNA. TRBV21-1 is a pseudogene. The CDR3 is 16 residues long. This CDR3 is CASSNLQGAFNTEAFF. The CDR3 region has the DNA TGTGCCAGCAGCAACCTACAGGGGGCATTTAACACTGAAGCTTTCTTT.

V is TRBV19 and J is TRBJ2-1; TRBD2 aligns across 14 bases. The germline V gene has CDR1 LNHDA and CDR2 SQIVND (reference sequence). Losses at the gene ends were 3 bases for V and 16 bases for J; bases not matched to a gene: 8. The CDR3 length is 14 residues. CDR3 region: CASSMSGLAGAFFF. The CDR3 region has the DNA TGTGCCAGTAGTATGTCGGGACTAGCGGGGGCCTTTTTCTTC.